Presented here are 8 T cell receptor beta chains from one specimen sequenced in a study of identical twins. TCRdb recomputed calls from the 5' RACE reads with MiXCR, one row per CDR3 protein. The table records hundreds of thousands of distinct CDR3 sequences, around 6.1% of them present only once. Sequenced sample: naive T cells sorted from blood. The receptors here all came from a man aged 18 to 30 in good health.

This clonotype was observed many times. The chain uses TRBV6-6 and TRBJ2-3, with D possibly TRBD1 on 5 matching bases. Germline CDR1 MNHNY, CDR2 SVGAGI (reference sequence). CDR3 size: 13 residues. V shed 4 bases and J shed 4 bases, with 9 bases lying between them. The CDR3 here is CASSSKGADTQYF. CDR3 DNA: TGTGCCAGCAGTTCCAAAGGGGCAGATACGCAGTATTTT.

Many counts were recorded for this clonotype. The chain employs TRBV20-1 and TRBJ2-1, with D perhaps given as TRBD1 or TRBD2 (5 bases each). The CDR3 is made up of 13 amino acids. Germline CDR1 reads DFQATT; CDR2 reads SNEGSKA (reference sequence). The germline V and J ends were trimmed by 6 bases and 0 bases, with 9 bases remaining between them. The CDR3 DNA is TGCAGTGCGGGACGGGCCTCCTACAATGAGCAGTTCTTC. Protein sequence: CSAGRASYNEQFF.

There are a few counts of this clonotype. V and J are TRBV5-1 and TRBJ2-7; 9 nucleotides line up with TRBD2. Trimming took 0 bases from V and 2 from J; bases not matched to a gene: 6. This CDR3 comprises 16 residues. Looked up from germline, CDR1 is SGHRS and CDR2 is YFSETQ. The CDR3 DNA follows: TGCGCCAGCAGCTTGGCCCCCGGGACTAGCACCTACGAGCAGTACTTC. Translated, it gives CASSLAPGTSTYEQYF.

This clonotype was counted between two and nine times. The CDR3 DNA follows: TGTGCCAGCAGCCCCCGACTAGCCTACTCCTACGAGCAGTACTTC. It specifies CASSPRLAYSYEQYF. The chain recombines TRBV5-6 with TRBJ2-7; 7 bases are shared with TRBD2. V gave up 4 bases and J gave up 0 bases; unmatched junction bases: 7. Germline V CDR1 and CDR2: SGHDT, YYEEEE. CDR3 length: 15 residues. Full variable domain (rest looked up from reference TRBV5-6 and TRBJ2-7): DAGVTQSPTHLIKTRGQQVTLRCSPKSGHDTVSWYQQALGQGPQFIFQYYEEEERQRGNFPDRFSGHQFPNYSSELNVNALLLGDSALYLCASSPRLAYSYEQYFGPGTRLTVT.

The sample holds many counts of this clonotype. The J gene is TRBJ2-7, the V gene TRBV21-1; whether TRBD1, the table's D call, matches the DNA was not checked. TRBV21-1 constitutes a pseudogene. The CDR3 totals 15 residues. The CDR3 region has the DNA TGTGCCAGCACCCCGAGACACCGGAGCTCCTACGAGCAGTACGTC. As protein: CASTPRHRSSYEQYV.

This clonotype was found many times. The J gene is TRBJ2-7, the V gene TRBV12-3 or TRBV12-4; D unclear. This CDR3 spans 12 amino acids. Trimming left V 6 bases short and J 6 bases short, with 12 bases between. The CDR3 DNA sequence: TGTGCCAGCAGCTCTCCCGGGTTCGAGCAGTACTTC. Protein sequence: CASSSPGFEQYF.

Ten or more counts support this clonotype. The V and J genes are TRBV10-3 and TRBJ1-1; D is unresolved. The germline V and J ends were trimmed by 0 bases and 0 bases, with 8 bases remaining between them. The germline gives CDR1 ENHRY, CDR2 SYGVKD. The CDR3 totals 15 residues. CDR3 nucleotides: TGTGCCATCAGTGAGTCTCGGGGAATGAACACTGAAGCTTTCTTT. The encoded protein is CAISESRGMNTEAFF.

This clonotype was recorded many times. As DNA, the CDR3 is TGTGCCAGCAGTGGCCGGGACACGGCTTCCTACAATGAGCAGTTCTTC. It translates to CASSGRDTASYNEQFF. This sequence joins TRBV12-3 or TRBV12-4 and TRBJ2-1; TRBD1 might be the D (6 bases). CDR3 length: 16 amino acids. The V and J ends lost 5 bases and 1 base respectively, with 15 bases between them.